This T cell receptor (beta chain) was found in a study of cytomegalovirus exposure and HLA in healthy donors. A remark on this clone: Its cognate antigen is unknown.

General study results and limits: In terms of immune exposure information, only CMV serostatus was available. Later, an analysis showed that TCR beta chains associated with HLA were more clonally expanded than others that were equally common. There was a cluster of highly shared sequence variants that was likely a sequencing artifact.

CDR3 length: 14 amino acids. Germline CDR1 and CDR2: SGHTS and YDEGEE. The junction had 10 bases not matched to a gene; V was cut back by 7 bases and J by 3 bases. A multiplex PCR was run with 60 Vbeta primers and 13 Jbeta primers. Profiled with immunoSEQ multiplex PCR; TCRdb holds only in-frame clones, not every one. The sample includes approximately 27,000 clones, 50% to 75% seen only once; the top ten take around 43%. The rearrangement joins TRBV5-8 to TRBJ2-7; TRBD1 aligns across 7 bases. The receptor was isolated from a male donor in good health and CMV-seropositive. Source material: PBMCs. The CDR3 nucleotides read TGTGCCAGCCGAACCTGGGACAGAGGCTACGAGCAGTACTTC. Encoded protein: CASRTWDRGYEQYF.